What follows describes a single T cell receptor beta chain. The entry originates in a study of blood T cell repertoires in COVID-19. Looking at the study overall: Samples taken during acute and convalescent COVID-19 were collected in the United States, Italy and Spain. T cells, B-cell-depleted T cells, or PBMCs provided the cDNA or gDNA that served as material.

Original processing notes: Nucleated cell number was recorded as an estimate derived from reference gene primer amplification. Produced via immunoSEQ multiplex PCR; TCRdb's table is partial and in-frame only. The V and J calls and clone size come from that table; D and trimming were worked out from the DNA. The sample has around 120,000 clones; approximately 90% are singletons. This TCR came from a human donor with active COVID-19. The donor label of this sample is uncertain. Sample: peripheral blood.

CDR3 loop: CATSVSQAHEQYF. Here the CDR3 DNA reads TGTGCCACCAGCGTGTCCCAGGCCCACGAGCAGTACTTC. This rearrangement joins TRBV15 to TRBJ2-7, with unresolved D. The CDR3 contains 13 residues. Germline V CDR1 and CDR2: LNHNV, YYDKDF (reference sequence). The V end lost 5 bases, the J end lost 5 bases, and 13 bases lay between the germline ends.